These 9 T cell receptor beta chains were sequenced from one sample in a study of HIV-infected patients and healthy controls. TCRdb independently ran MiXCR on the 5' RACE reads; one entry per CDR3 protein. Found here are about 64,000 distinct CDR3 sequences, roughly 21% of them singletons; the top ten hold 1.4% to 1.5%. The specimen sequenced was CD4+ T cells from blood. The receptors stem from a human donor in good health.

This chain uses TRBV19 with TRBJ1-4; perhaps TRBD1 as D (6 bases). The CDR3 totals 17 residues. Trimming cost V 5 bases and J 5 bases, with 21 bases left between them. The germline gives CDR1 LNHDA, CDR2 SQIVND (reference sequence). This chain's CDR3 is CASSPRPTGYGNEKLFF. CDR3 bases: TGTGCCAGTAGTCCTCGCCCTACAGGGTACGGGAATGAAAAACTGTTTTTT. Full variable domain (outside the CDR3, taken from reference TRBV19 and TRBJ1-4): DGGITQSPKYLFRKEGQNVTLSCEQNLNHDAMYWYRQDPGQGLRLIYYSQIVNDFQKGDIAEGYSVSREKKESFPLTVTSAQKNPTAFYLCASSPRPTGYGNEKLFFGSGTQLSVL.

The genes are TRBV29-1 and TRBJ2-1; TRBD1 agrees at 8 bases. This CDR3 is 13 amino acids long. Looked up from germline, CDR1 is SQVTM and CDR2 is ANQGSEA. V dropped 6 bases and J dropped 2; count of bases not matched to a gene: 3. The CDR3 sequence: CSVAQGAYNEQFF. The DNA of the CDR3 is TGCAGCGTCGCACAGGGGGCCTACAATGAGCAGTTCTTC.

This clonotype has more than one count but fewer than ten. This chain links TRBV11-2 with TRBJ1-2; no clear D. Germline V gene sequence: CDR1 SGHAT, CDR2 FQNNGV. With 8 bases removed from V and 0 bases from J, the gap between germline ends came to 13 bases. The CDR3 runs 14 residues. The CDR3 is CASPVWTANYGYTF. In DNA, the CDR3 is TGTGCCAGCCCAGTTTGGACGGCTAACTATGGCTACACCTTC. Full variable domain (missing parts from reference TRBV11-2 and TRBJ1-2): EAGVAQSPRYKIIEKRQSVAFWCNPISGHATLYWYQQILGQGPKLLIQFQNNGVVDDSQLPKDRFSAERLKGVDSTLKIQPAKLEDSAVYLCASPVWTANYGYTFGSGTRLTVV.

The chain employs TRBV14 and TRBJ2-1, with a tentative D call TRBD1 (6 bases). The CDR3 runs to 12 residues. V lost 2 bases and J lost 7, with 6 bases in between. Germline CDR1 is SGHDN and CDR2 is FVKESK. The chain's CDR3 is CASSQTGNEQFF. The CDR3 region has the DNA TGTGCCAGCAGCCAAACAGGGAATGAGCAGTTCTTC.

In this sample, this clonotype turned up a few times. The rearrangement uses TRBV7-9 and TRBJ1-1; D uncertain. V dropped 2 bases and J dropped 1 base, with 8 bases sitting between them. The CDR3 contains 14 residues. Germline V lookup: CDR1 SEHNR, CDR2 FQNEAQ (reference sequence). CDR3 residues: CASSLSQANTEAFF. CDR3 sequence (DNA): TGTGCCAGCAGCTTAAGCCAGGCGAACACTGAAGCTTTCTTT.

This clonotype turned up a few times. The chain carries TRBV19 and TRBJ1-5, with no clear D. Deletions cut 1 base from V and 7 bases from J, with 8 bases between. Germline CDR1 and CDR2: LNHDA and SQIVND (reference sequence). The CDR3 has 13 residues. The CDR3 DNA reads TGTGCCAGTAGTATAGGGTTTGAACAGCCCCAGCATTTT. Protein: CASSIGFEQPQHF.

This clonotype has ten or more counts. V is TRBV10-3 and J is TRBJ2-3, with 8 bases fitting TRBD1. From germline, CDR1 is ENHRY and CDR2 SYGVKD. J was trimmed by 2 bases and V by 6 bases; bases with no gene match: 7. The CDR3 runs 15 residues. CDR3 DNA sequence: TGTGCCATCAGGATGGGACAGGCTCCCACAGATACGCAGTATTTT. Its translation: CAIRMGQAPTDTQYF.

This clonotype turned up a few times. The V gene is TRBV7-8, the J gene TRBJ1-6; weak D call: TRBD1 (5 bases). The V end was cut by 1 base, the J end by 7 bases, with 11 bases between. CDR1 is SGHVS and CDR2 is FQNEAQ in the germline V gene. CDR3 length: 15 residues. The CDR3 protein is CASSLGGRENSPLHF. The DNA for the CDR3 is TGTGCCAGCAGCTTAGGGGGCAGAGAAAATTCACCCCTCCACTTT.

The V gene is TRBV29-1, the J gene TRBJ2-6, with 7 positions matching TRBD1. CDR1 and CDR2 (germline): SQVTM, ANQGSEA. CDR3 length: 17 amino acids. V lost 5 bases and J lost 1; bases outside the gene matches: 11. CDR3 nucleotide sequence: TGCAGCGTTATAAGGGCAGGGGGAATGTCTGGGGCCAACGTCCTGACTTTC. Residues: CSVIRAGGMSGANVLTF.